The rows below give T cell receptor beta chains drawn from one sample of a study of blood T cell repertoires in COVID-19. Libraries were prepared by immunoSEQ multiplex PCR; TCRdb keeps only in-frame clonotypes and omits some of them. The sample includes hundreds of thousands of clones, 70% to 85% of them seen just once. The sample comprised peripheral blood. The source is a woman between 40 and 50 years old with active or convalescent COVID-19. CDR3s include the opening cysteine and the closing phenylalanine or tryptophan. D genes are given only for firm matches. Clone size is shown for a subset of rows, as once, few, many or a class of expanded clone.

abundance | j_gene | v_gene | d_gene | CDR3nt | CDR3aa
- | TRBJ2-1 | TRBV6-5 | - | TGTGCCACAATTCCGGGACTCCTCTACAATGAGCAGTTCTTC | CATIPGLLYNEQFF
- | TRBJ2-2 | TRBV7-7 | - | TGTGCCAGCAGATACAGTGGCACCGGGGAGCTGTTTTTT | CASRYSGTGELFF
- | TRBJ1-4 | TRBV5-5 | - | TGTGCCAGCAGCCAAACAGGGCATAATGAAAAACTGTTTTTT | CASSQTGHNEKLFF
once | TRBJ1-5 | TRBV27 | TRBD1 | TGTGCCAGCAGTCCTATCAAGGACAGGGTGGCGAGTCAGCCCCAGCATTTT | CASSPIKDRVASQPQHF
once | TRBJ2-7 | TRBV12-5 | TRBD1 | TGTGCTAGTGGTTTGGGCGGGACAGGGGGTATCGGGCAGTACTTC | CASGLGGTGGIGQYF
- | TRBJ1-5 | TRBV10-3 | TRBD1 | TGTGCCATCAGTCCCACAGGGGGTTGGAGTCAGCCCCAGCATTTT | CAISPTGGWSQPQHF
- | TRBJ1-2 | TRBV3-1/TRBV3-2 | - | TGTGCCAGCAGCCAAGTTGTGTGCGGGGGGGACACCTTC | CASSQVVCGGDTF
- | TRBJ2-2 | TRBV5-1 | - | TGCGCCAGCAGCTTTAGGCAGGGCGGCACCGGGGAGCTGTTTTTT | CASSFRQGGTGELFF
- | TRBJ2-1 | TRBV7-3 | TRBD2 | TGTGCCAGCAGCCCACTAGCGGGGGGGCCCCGTGAGCAGTTCTTC | CASSPLAGGPREQFF
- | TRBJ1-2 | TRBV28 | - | TGTGCCAGCAGCAAAGGGACACGGGGCTACACCTTC | CASSKGTRGYTF
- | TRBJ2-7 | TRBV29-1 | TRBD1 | TGCAGCGTTCCGACAGGGACAACCGTCGAGCAGTACTTC | CSVPTGTTVEQYF
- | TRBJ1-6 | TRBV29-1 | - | TGCAGCGGACAAGACTCCTATAATTCACCCCTCCACTTT | CSGQDSYNSPLHF
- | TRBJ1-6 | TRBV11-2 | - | TGTGCCAGCAGCTTAGCCAGGGGAACCTATAATTCACCCCTCCACTTT | CASSLARGTYNSPLHF
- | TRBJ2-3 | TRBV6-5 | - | TGTGCCAGCAGAACAAACGACAGGTTCACAGATACGCAGTATTTT | CASRTNDRFTDTQYF
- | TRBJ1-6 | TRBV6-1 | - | TGTGCCAGCAGTGAAGGTCGTAATTCACCCCTCCACTTT | CASSEGRNSPLHF
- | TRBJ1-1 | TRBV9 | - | TGTGCCAGCAGCGGAAGAGGTGACAGGCTCACTAGGGCTTTCTTT | CASSGRGDRLTRAFF
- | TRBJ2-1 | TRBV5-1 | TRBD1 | TGCGCCAGCAGCACGTGGCTACTCGGACAGGTCAATAATGAGCAGTTCTTC | CASSTWLLGQVNNEQFF
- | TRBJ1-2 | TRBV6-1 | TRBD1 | TGTGCCAGCAGTGAAGCAGGACAGGAAGGGTATGGCTACACCTTC | CASSEAGQEGYGYTF
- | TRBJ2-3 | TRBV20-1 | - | TGCAGTGCTAGTCTTCCGGGACACCCCACAGATACGCAGTATTTT | CSASLPGHPTDTQYF
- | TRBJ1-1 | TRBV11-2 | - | TGTGCCAGCAGCTTAGCAGGGTTTGAAGCTTTCTTT | CASSLAGFEAFF
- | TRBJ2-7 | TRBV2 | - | TGTGCCCAGCAGACCGTTGGGACACCCCAGCAGTACTTC | CAQQTVGTPQQYF
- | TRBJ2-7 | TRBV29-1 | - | TGCAGCGTCCAACACAGGGCCTCCTACGAGCAGTACTTC | CSVQHRASYEQYF
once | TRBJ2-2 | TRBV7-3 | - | TGTGCCAGCAGCCCTTACAGGGCCGGCACCGGGGAGCTGTTTTTT | CASSPYRAGTGELFF
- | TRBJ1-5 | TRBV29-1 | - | TGCAGCGTGGGGCTTGGGGTCAATCAGCCCCAGCATTTT | CSVGLGVNQPQHF
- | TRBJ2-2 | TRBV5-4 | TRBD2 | TGTGCCAGCAGCGCTGGGGGGGGACCTCGGGCCGGGGAGCTGTTTTTT | CASSAGGGPRAGELFF
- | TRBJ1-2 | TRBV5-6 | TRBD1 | TGTGCCAGCAGCTTGGTGGACAGGCTTGCAGGCTACACCTTC | CASSLVDRLAGYTF
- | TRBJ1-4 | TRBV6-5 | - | TGTGCCAGCATCCTCAGCGGGGGGGAGGAAAAACTGTTTTTT | CASILSGGEEKLFF
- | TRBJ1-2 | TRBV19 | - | TGTGCCAGGCCCCGCCGGGGTGGCTACACCTTC | CARPRRGGYTF
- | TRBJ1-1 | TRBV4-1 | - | TGCGCCAGCAGCCAAGAAAACAGGGCGGTCACTGAAGCTTTCTTT | CASSQENRAVTEAFF
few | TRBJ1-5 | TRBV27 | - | TGTGCCAGCAGTTTCCGAGGGCCTAGCAATCAGCCCCAGCATTTT | CASSFRGPSNQPQHF
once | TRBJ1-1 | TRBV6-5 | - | TGTGCCAGCAGTTACTCCACAGCAGTGAACACTGAAGCTTTCTTT | CASSYSTAVNTEAFF
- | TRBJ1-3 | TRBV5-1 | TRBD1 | TGCGCCAGCAGCCGGACCGGGACAGGGAGTGGAAACACCATATATTTT | CASSRTGTGSGNTIYF
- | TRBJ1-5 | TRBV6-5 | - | TGTGCCAGCAGTTACTCCCGGGAAAGCAATCAGCCCCAGCATTTT | CASSYSRESNQPQHF
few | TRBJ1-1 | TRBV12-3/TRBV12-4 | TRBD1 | TGTGCCAGCAGTTTGGACAGGGACACTGAAGCTTTCTTT | CASSLDRDTEAFF
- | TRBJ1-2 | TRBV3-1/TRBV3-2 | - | TGTGCCAGCAGCCAAGACGACAGAGCGGGCGGCTACACCTTC | CASSQDDRAGGYTF
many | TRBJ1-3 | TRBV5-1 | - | TGCGCCAGCAGCTTGGATGGGGGGACCGGAAACACCATATATTTT | CASSLDGGTGNTIYF
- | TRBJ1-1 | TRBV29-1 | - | TGCAGCGTCAACAGCCAGGTGAACACTGAAGCTTTCTTT | CSVNSQVNTEAFF
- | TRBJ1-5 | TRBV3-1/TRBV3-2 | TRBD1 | TGTGCCAGCAGCCAAGCGACAGGGGTCGATCAGCCCCAGCATTTT | CASSQATGVDQPQHF
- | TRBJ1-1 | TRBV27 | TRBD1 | TGTGCCAGCAGTTTTTTGAGGACAGGGGGCACTGAAGCTTTCTTT | CASSFLRTGGTEAFF
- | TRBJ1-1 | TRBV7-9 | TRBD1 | TGTGCCAGCAGCCAAAGGGGGCTGGGTGAAGCTTTCTTT | CASSQRGLGEAFF
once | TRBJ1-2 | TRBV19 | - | TGTGCCAGTAGTATCGGGGCGGGGAACTATGGCTACACCTTC | CASSIGAGNYGYTF
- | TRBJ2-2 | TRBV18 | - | TGTGCCAGCTCCAAAGGAGGGAACACCGGGGAGCTGTTTTTT | CASSKGGNTGELFF